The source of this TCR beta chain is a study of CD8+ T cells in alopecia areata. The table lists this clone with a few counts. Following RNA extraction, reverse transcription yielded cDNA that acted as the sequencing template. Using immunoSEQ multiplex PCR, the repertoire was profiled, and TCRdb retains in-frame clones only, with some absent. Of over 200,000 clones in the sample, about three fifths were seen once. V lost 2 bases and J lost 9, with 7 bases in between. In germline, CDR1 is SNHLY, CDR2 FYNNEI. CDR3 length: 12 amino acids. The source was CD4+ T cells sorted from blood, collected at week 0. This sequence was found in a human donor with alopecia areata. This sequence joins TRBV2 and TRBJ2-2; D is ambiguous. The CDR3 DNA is TGTGCCAGCAGTGAACCGGCCCGGGAGCTGTTTTTT. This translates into CASSEPARELFF.